The sequence of this T cell receptor beta chain was determined in a study of vaccination and CD4 T cells after COVID-19. About the research overall: Samples after vaccination came a median 72 days past dose two, ranging 14 to 241.

The Oncomine TCR Beta short-read assay was applied to DNA of cultured CD4+ T cells. TCRdb re-called the PCR reads through MiXCR, storing one row per CDR3 protein. The table records 6,000 to 7,500 distinct CDR3 sequences, roughly 49% of them present only once. The table lists this clonotype with a few counts. Its matching antigen is unknown. There are 14 residues in the CDR3. From germline, CDR1 is MNHNS and CDR2 SASEGT. Trimming cost V 5 bases and J 6 bases, with 15 bases left between them. Treatment defined: roughly ten-day PBMC culture with coronavirus spike peptide pools or control peptides (ViraFEST assay). The unexposed donor provided CD4+ T cells, which were taken before the COVID-19 pandemic (2011-2018). It was with about 9.5 IU/ml IL-2 and 9.5 to 10 ug/ml peptide pools that two million PBMCs per well were cultured.

This clonotype originated in a human donor in good health. The chain carries TRBV6-1 and TRBJ2-3; weak D call: TRBD2 (5 bases). The sample taken for sequencing was CD4+ T cells from blood, cultured in vitro. This CDR3 is CASSHRTPHDTQYF. The CDR3 region has the DNA TGTGCCAGCAGTCACCGGACTCCACACGATACGCAGTATTTT.